Detailed here is one TCR beta chain. Its target is not known. The data were obtained in a study of shared clonotypes between healthy human individuals. Looking at the study overall: Each donor had three CD4 naive, three CD4 memory, two CD8 naive and one CD8 memory plate. Study-wide results and caveats: An anticipated effect of sequencing depth on clonotype sharing among donors was recognized.

This CDR3 region has 16 residues. V lost 1 base and J lost 7; bases outside the gene matches: 7. Germline CDR1 MNHNS, CDR2 SASEGT. The sorted-subset replicate PCRs were given 200 ng DNA, which is tens of thousands of T cell genomes. Authors' analysis steps: Filtering differed since immunoSEQ provided only junctions, with no quality scores. Only in-frame clones appear in the TCRdb table, and some are missing; sequencing was by immunoSEQ multiplex PCR. V, J and clone size are taken as reported in that table, and D and trimming were inferred from the DNA itself. Among 2 million to 2.5 million clones listed, 95% were seen once.

This TCR derives from a man younger than 30 in good health. The V gene is TRBV6-1, the J gene TRBJ1-6; 7 nucleotides match TRBD1. What was sequenced was naive CD4+ T cells sorted from blood. Subset in this sample: CD45RA+ positively selected. CDR3 nucleotides: TGTGCCAGCAGTGAAGTGGGTCAGGGGGGGAATTCACCCCTCCACTTT. The encoded protein is CASSEVGQGGNSPLHF.